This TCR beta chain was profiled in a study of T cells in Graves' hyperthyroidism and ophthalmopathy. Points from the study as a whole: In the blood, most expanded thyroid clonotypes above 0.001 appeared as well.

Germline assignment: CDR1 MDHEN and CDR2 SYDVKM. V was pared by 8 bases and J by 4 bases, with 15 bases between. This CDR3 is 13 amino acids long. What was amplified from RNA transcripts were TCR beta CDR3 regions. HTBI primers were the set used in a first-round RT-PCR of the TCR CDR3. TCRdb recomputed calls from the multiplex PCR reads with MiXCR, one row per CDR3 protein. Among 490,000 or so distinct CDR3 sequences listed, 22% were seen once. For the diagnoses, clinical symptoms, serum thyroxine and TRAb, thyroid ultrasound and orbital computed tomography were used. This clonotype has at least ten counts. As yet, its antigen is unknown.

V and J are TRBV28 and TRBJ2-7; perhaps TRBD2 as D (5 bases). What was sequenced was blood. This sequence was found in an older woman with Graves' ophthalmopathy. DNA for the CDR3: TGTGCCAGCCAGGTCCCGGGGTTATACGAGCAGTACTTC. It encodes CASQVPGLYEQYF. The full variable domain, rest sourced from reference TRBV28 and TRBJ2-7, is DVKVTQSSRYLVKRTGEKVFLECVQDMDHENMFWYRQDPGLGLRLIYFSYDVKMKEKGDIPEGYSVSREKKERFSLILESASTNQTSMYLCASQVPGLYEQYFGPGTRLTVT.